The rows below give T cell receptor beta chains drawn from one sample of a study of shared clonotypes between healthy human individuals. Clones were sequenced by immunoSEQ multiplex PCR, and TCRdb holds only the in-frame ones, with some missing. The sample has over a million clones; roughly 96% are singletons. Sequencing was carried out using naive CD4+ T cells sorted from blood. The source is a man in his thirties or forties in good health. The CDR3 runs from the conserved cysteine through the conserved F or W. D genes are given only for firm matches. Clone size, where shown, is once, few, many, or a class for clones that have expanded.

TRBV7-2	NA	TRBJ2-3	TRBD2	CASSPQLAGIIDTQYF	TGTGCCAGCAGCCCTCAACTAGCGGGGATCATAGATACGCAGTATTTT
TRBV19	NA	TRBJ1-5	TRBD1	CASSRPRQGGNQPQHF	TGTGCCAGTAGTAGGCCCCGGCAGGGGGGCAATCAGCCCCAGCATTTT
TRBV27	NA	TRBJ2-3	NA	CASSLSPGPTQYF	TGTGCCAGCAGTTTATCGCCAGGGCCTACGCAGTATTTT
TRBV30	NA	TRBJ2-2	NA	CAWSVLVSGELFF	TGTGCCTGGAGTGTACTTGTTAGCGGGGAGCTGTTTTTT
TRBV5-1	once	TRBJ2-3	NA	CASSWGLYTDTQYF	TGCGCCAGCAGCTGGGGACTGTACACAGATACGCAGTATTTT
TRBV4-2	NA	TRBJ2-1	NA	CASSQDNGGTYNEQFF	TGTGCCAGCAGCCAAGATAACGGCGGGACATACAATGAGCAGTTCTTC
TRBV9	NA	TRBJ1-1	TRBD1	CASSVRQGTEAFF	TGTGCCAGCAGCGTACGACAGGGTACCGAAGCTTTCTTT
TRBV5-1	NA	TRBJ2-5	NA	CASSDTGQETQYF	TGCGCCAGCAGCGACACAGGTCAAGAGACCCAGTACTTC
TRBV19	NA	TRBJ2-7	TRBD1	CASSIGEWGQPYEQYF	TGTGCCAGTAGTATAGGGGAGTGGGGACAGCCCTACGAGCAGTACTTC
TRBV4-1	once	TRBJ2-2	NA	CASSQSRAANTGELFF	TGCGCCAGCAGCCAATCCAGGGCTGCGAACACCGGGGAGCTGTTTTTT
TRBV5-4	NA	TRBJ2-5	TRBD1	CASSQDREETQYF	TGTGCCAGCAGCCAAGACAGGGAGGAGACCCAGTACTTC
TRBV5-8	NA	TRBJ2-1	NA	CASSLGRKDTEQFF	TGTGCCAGCAGCTTGGGCAGAAAGGATACTGAGCAGTTCTTC
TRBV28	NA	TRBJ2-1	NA	CASSLGPYNEQFF	TGTGCCAGCAGTTTAGGGCCTTACAATGAGCAGTTCTTC
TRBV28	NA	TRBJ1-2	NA	CASSLGFHARAGIGYTF	TGTGCCAGCAGTTTGGGGTTTCACGCCCGTGCTGGAATTGGCTACACCTTC
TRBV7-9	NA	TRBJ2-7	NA	CASSSSAQPYEQYF	TGTGCCAGCAGCTCCTCGGCCCAACCCTACGAGCAGTACTTC
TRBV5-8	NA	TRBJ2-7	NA	CASSPRRTYEQYF	TGTGCCAGCAGTCCCCGACGGACCTACGAGCAGTACTTC
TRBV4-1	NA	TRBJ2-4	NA	CASSPPRSKNIQYF	TGCGCCAGCAGCCCTCCCAGATCCAAAAACATTCAGTACTTC
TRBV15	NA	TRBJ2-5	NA	CATSRAREETQYF	TGTGCCACCAGCAGAGCCAGGGAAGAGACCCAGTACTTC
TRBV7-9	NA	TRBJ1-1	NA	CASSLVEGTEAFF	TGTGCCAGCAGCTTAGTTGAGGGTACTGAAGCTTTCTTT
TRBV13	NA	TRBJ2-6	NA	CASSLGGTLTSGANVLTF	TGTGCCAGCAGCTTAGGCGGGACCCTAACCTCTGGGGCCAACGTCCTGACTTTC
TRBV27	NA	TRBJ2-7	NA	CASTFNAYEQYF	TGTGCCAGCACCTTTAACGCCTACGAGCAGTACTTC
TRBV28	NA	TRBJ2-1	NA	CASSFGQLYNEQFF	TGTGCCAGCAGTTTTGGGCAGCTGTACAATGAGCAGTTCTTC
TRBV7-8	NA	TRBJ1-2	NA	CASSLSGGTNYGYTF	TGTGCCAGCAGCTTATCTGGAGGGACTAACTATGGCTACACCTTC
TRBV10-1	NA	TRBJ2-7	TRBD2	CASSGLAGEGEQYF	TGCGCCAGCAGTGGGCTAGCGGGAGAAGGCGAGCAGTACTTC
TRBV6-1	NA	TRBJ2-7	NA	CASSVGYYEQYF	TGTGCCAGCAGTGTCGGGTACTACGAGCAGTACTTC
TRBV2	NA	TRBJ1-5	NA	CASKTGDQPQHF	TGTGCCAGCAAGACGGGAGATCAGCCCCAGCATTTT
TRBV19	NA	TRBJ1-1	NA	CASSILGLTEAFF	TGTGCCAGTAGCATCCTGGGGCTCACTGAAGCTTTCTTT
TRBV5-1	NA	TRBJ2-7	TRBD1	CASSLAGTGDGEQYF	TGCGCCAGCAGCTTGGCCGGGACAGGGGATGGCGAGCAGTACTTC
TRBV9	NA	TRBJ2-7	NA	CASSPRGDLSSYEQYF	TGTGCCAGCAGCCCCCGCGGGGACCTATCCTCCTACGAGCAGTACTTC
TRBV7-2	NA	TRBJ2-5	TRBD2	CASSARTSGRVETQYF	TGTGCCAGCAGCGCTAGGACTAGCGGGAGGGTAGAGACCCAGTACTTC
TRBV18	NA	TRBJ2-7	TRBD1	CASSPPTGGATYEQYF	TGTGCCAGCTCACCGCCGACAGGGGGCGCCACCTACGAGCAGTACTTC
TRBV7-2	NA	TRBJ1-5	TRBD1	CASSRDRRNQPQHF	TGTGCCAGCAGCCGGGACAGGAGAAATCAGCCCCAGCATTTT
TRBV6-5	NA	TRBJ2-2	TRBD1	CASSSKGQGSAGELFF	TGTGCCAGCAGTTCCAAGGGACAGGGGTCGGCCGGGGAGCTGTTTTTT
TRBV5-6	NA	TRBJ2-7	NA	CASSLYTYEQYF	TGTGCCAGCAGCTTATACACCTACGAGCAGTACTTC
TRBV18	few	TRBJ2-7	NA	CASSPGQIEYF	TGTGCCAGCTCCCCCGGTCAGATCGAGTACTTC
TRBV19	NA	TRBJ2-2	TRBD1	CASSTGQGITGELFF	TGTGCCAGTAGTACGGGACAGGGTATCACCGGGGAGCTGTTTTTT
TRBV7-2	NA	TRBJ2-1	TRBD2	CASSLSAGGGEQFF	TGTGCCAGCAGCTTATCGGCGGGAGGAGGTGAGCAGTTCTTC
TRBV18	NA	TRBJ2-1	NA	CASSPGVIDEQFF	TGTGCCAGCTCACCGGGCGTTATCGATGAGCAGTTCTTC
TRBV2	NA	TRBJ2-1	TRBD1	CASRTRTGGYNEQFF	TGTGCCAGCAGGACAAGGACAGGCGGCTACAATGAGCAGTTCTTC
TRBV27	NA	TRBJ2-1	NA	CASLRAPLSYNEQFF	TGTGCCAGCTTGAGGGCCCCCCTCTCCTACAATGAGCAGTTCTTC
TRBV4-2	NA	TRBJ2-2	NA	CASSQGAGSDTGELFF	TGTGCCAGCAGCCAAGGTGCCGGGAGCGACACCGGGGAGCTGTTTTTT
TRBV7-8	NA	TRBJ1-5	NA	CASSLAATNQPQHF	TGTGCCAGCAGCTTAGCGGCCACCAATCAGCCCCAGCATTTT
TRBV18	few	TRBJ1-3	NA	CASSRGTNSGNTIYF	TGTGCCAGCTCACGCGGGACAAACTCTGGAAACACCATATATTTT
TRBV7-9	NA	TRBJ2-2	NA	CASSLGELFF	TGTGCCAGCAGCTTAGGGGAGCTGTTTTTT
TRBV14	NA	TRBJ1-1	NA	CASSQAGAGKAFF	TGTGCCAGCAGCCAAGCGGGGGCGGGGAAAGCTTTCTTT
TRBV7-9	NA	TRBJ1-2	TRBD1	CASSLGQGIYGYTF	TGTGCCAGCAGCCTCGGACAGGGGATCTATGGCTACACCTTC
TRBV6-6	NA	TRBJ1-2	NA	CASSSPATYGYTF	TGTGCCAGCAGTTCGCCAGCAACCTATGGCTACACCTTC
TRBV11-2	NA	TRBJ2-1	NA	CASSLLSGSGYNEQFF	TGTGCCAGCAGCTTGTTATCCGGGAGTGGCTACAATGAGCAGTTCTTC
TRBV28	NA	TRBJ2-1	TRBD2	CASRLAVQNEQFF	TGTGCCAGCAGACTAGCGGTCCAAAATGAGCAGTTCTTC
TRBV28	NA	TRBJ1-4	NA	CASSLLREKLFF	TGTGCCAGCAGTTTATTGCGGGAAAAACTGTTTTTT
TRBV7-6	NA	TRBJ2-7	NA	CASSLGAGPSYEQYF	TGTGCCAGCAGCTTAGGGGCGGGACCCTCCTACGAGCAGTACTTC
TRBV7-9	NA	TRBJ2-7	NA	CASSAIGGRLNEQYF	TGTGCCAGCAGCGCCATCGGGGGCAGGTTAAACGAGCAGTACTTC
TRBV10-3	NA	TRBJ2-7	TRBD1	CAITRSDRGGYEQYF	TGTGCCATCACCAGATCGGACAGGGGGGGTTACGAGCAGTACTTC